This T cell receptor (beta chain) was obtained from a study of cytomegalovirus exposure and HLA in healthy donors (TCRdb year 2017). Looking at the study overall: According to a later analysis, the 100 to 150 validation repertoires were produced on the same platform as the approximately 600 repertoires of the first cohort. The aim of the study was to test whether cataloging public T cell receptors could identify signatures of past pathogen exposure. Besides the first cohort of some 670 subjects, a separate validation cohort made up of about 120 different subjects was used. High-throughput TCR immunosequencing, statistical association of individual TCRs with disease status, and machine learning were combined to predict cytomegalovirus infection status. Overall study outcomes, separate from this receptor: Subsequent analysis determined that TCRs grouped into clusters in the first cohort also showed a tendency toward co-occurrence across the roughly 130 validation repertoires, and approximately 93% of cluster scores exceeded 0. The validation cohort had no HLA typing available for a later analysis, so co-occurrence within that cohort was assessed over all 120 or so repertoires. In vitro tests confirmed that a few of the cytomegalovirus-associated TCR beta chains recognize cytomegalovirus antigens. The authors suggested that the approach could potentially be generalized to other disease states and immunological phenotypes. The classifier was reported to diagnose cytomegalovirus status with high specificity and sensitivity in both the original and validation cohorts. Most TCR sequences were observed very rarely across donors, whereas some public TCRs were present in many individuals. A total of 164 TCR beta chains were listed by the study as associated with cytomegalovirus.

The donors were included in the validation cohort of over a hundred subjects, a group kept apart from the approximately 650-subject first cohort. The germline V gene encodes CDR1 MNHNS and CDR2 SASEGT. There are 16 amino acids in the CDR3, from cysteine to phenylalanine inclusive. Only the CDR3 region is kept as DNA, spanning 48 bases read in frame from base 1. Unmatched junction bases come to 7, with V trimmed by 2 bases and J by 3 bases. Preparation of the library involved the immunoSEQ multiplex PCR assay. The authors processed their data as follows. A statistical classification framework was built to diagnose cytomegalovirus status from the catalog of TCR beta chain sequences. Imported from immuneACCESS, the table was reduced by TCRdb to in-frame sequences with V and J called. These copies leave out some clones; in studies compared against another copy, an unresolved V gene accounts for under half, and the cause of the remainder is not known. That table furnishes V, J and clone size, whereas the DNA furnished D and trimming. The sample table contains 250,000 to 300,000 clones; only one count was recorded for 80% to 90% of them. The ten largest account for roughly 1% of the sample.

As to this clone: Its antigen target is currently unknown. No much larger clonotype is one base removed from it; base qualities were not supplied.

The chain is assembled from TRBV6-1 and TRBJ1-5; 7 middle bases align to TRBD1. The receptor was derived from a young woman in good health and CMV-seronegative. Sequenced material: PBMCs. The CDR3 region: CASSELAGGVNQPQHF. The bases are TGTGCCAGCAGTGAATTGGCAGGGGGTGTCAATCAGCCCCAGCATTTT.